Shown below are 10 T cell receptor beta chains from a single sample sequenced in a study of cytomegalovirus exposure and HLA in healthy donors. In the PCR, 60 Vbeta and 13 Jbeta primers were used. Here immunoSEQ multiplex PCR was the method, and the copy in TCRdb shows in-frame clones only, minus some. The sample includes just over 150,000 clones, about 85% of them seen just once. The sample comprised PBMCs. The receptors stem from a young woman in good health and CMV-seronegative.

The rearrangement links TRBV2 to TRBJ2-5; the match to TRBD2 covers 8 bases. Germline CDR1 is SNHLY and CDR2 is FYNNEI. V was pared by 6 bases and J by 11 bases, with 20 bases of the junction left unmatched. The CDR3 spans 16 residues. The CDR3 DNA sequence: TGTGCCAGCAGACGGGAAGTAGCGGGACGGTCTATTGAGCAGTACTTC. Translating gives CASRREVAGRSIEQYF.

The chain is built from TRBV11-2 and TRBJ1-4; 8 nucleotides agree with TRBD1. From germline, CDR1 is SGHAT and CDR2 FQNNGV. Trimming took 8 bases from V and 0 from J; bases not matched to a gene: 2. CDR3 length equals 14 residues. The CDR3 loop is CASEQGATNEKLFF. In nucleotides, the CDR3 is TGTGCCAGCGAACAGGGGGCAACTAATGAAAAACTGTTTTTT.

The chain links TRBV15 to TRBJ2-1; 13 bases match TRBD2. Germline CDR1 LNHNV, CDR2 YYDKDF (reference sequence). The CDR3 spans 16 residues. V shed 2 bases and J 9 bases; nucleotides not matched to a gene: 7. CDR3 protein: CATSRLTSGGAGEQFF. CDR3 sequence (DNA): TGTGCCACCAGCAGACTTACTAGCGGGGGGGCTGGTGAGCAGTTCTTC. Full variable domain (outside the CDR3, taken from reference TRBV15 and TRBJ2-1): DAMVIQNPRYQVTQFGKPVTLSCSQTLNHNVMYWYQQKSSQAPKLLFHYYDKDFNNEADTPDNFQSRRPNTSFCFLDIRSPGLGDTAMYLCATSRLTSGGAGEQFFGPGTRLTVL.

The V call is TRBV10-3, the J call TRBJ2-4; D unclear. CDR3 length equals 13 residues. CDR1 ENHRY and CDR2 SYGVKD come from the germline V gene. Trimming shortened V by 11 bases and J by 3 bases, and 14 bases separated the two germline ends. CDR3 region: CASTSGFKNIQYF. CDR3 bases: TGTGCCTCAACCTCCGGGTTCAAAAACATTCAGTACTTC.

The genes are TRBV7-2 and TRBJ2-3, with 8 bases that match TRBD2. The germline CDR1 and CDR2 sequences are SGHTA and FQGNSA. The V gene end was trimmed by 6 bases and the J gene end by 6 bases; junction bases not matched to a gene: 20. The CDR3 runs 18 residues. CDR3 sequence (DNA): TGTGCCAGCAGTTCCCGCGATACCCTGGGCGGGAGGACGGATACGCAGTATTTT. It encodes CASSSRDTLGGRTDTQYF.

The chain combines TRBV7-9 with TRBJ2-7; 8 nucleotides align to TRBD1. Germline assignment: CDR1 SEHNR and CDR2 FQNEAQ (reference sequence). With V trimmed by 3 bases and J by 4 bases, 5 bases remained unmatched. This CDR3 has 14 amino acids. CDR3 nucleotides: TGTGCCAGCAGCTTGGGGCAGGGGGCGTACGAGCAGTACTTC. Translation gives CASSLGQGAYEQYF.

This clone has only one observation. The chain recombines TRBV6-1 with TRBJ1-5; TRBD1 might be the D (5 bases). This CDR3 spans 15 amino acids. Germline-derived CDR1 and CDR2 are MNHNS and SASEGT. V shed 5 bases and J shed 5 bases, with 16 bases lying between them. CDR3 amino acids: CASSTRGASDQPQHF. For the CDR3, the DNA is TGTGCCAGCAGTACCCGTGGGGCAAGTGATCAGCCCCAGCATTTT.

V usage is TRBV5-1 and J usage is TRBJ2-2; TRBD2 agrees at 13 bases. With 3 bases clipped from V and 1 base from J, the junction kept 3 bases outside the gene matches. Germline-derived CDR1 and CDR2 are SGHRS and YFSETQ. This CDR3 has 17 amino acids. For the CDR3, the DNA is TGCGCCAGCAGCTGGACTAGCGGGAGTGGGAACACCGGGGAGCTGTTTTTT. Translation: CASSWTSGSGNTGELFF. Complete variable domain (other parts from reference TRBV5-1 and TRBJ2-2): KAGVTQTPRYLIKTRGQQVTLSCSPISGHRSVSWYQQTPGQGLQFLFEYFSETQRNKGNFPGRFSGRQFSNSRSEMNVSTLELGDSALYLCASSWTSGSGNTGELFFGEGSRLTVL.

This clone was recorded only once. The chain combines TRBV9 with TRBJ1-2; D perhaps matches TRBD1 (6 bases). This CDR3 region has 15 residues. Per the germline V gene, CDR1 is SGDLS and CDR2 is YYNGEE. Trimming removed 3 bases from V and 2 bases from J, with 14 bases in between. CDR3 in DNA: TGTGCCAGCAGCGCCCTGGGGGGGGCCAACTATGGCTACACCTTC. Translation: CASSALGGANYGYTF.

The rearrangement links TRBV6-5 to TRBJ1-2, with 8 bases fitting TRBD1. Losses at the gene ends were 6 bases for V and 10 bases for J; bases not matched to a gene: 10. This CDR3 spans 13 amino acids. Germline CDR1 reads MNHEY; CDR2 reads SVGAGI. CDR3 in DNA: TGTGCCAGCAGCTCTGGACAGGGCGCGGTCTACACCTTC. Amino acids: CASSSGQGAVYTF.